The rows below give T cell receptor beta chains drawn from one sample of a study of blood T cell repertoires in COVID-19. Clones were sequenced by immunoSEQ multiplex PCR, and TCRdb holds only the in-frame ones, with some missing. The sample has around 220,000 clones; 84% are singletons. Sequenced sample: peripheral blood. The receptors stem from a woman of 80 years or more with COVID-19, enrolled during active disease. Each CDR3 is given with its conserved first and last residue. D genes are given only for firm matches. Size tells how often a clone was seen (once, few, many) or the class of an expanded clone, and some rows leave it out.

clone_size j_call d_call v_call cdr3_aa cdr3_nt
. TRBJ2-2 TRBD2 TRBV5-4 CASSLDGLGTGELFF TGTGCCAGCAGCTTGGACGGACTAGGCACCGGGGAGCTGTTTTTT
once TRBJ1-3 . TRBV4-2 CASSQEGSSGNTIYF TGTGCCAGCAGCCAAGAAGGGAGCTCTGGAAACACCATATATTTT
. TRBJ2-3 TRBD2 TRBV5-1 CASSSLAGGPDTQYF TGCGCCAGCAGCTCCCTAGCGGGGGGGCCTGATACGCAGTATTTT
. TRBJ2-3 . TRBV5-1 CASTGQPLSTDTQYF TGCGCCAGCACAGGGCAACCTCTTAGCACAGATACGCAGTATTTT
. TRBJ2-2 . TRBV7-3 CASSLTQNTGELFF TGTGCCAGCAGCTTAACCCAGAACACCGGGGAGCTGTTTTTT
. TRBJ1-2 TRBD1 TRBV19 CASSAGTGAPYGYTF TGTGCCAGTAGTGCCGGGACAGGGGCCCCCTATGGCTACACCTTC
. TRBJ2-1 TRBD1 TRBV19 CASSNPRDRYYNEQFF TGTGCCAGTAGTAACCCCCGGGACAGGTACTACAATGAGCAGTTCTTC
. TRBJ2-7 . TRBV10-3 CAISGGDEQYF TGTGCCATCAGTGGGGGCGACGAGCAGTACTTC
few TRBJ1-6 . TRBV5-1 CASRERGQVTPLHF TGCGCCAGCAGGGAGCGGGGGCAGGTCACACCCCTCCACTTT
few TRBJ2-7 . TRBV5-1 CASSFSGPDSYEQYF TGCGCCAGCAGCTTCTCAGGGCCGGACTCCTACGAGCAGTACTTC
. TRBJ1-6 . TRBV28 CASTTGTLNSPLHF TGTGCCAGCACCACCGGGACACTAAATTCACCCCTCCACTTT
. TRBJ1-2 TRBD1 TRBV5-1 CASSPGGQIYGYTF TGCGCCAGCAGCCCAGGGGGACAGATCTATGGCTACACCTTC
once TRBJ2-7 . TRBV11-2 CASSHGLSEQYF TGTGCCAGCAGCCACGGACTATCCGAGCAGTACTTC
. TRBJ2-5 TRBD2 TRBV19 CASEPTSGQTQYF TGTGCCAGCGAGCCGACTAGCGGACAGACCCAGTACTTC
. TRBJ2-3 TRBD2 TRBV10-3 CAISETNLAGKDTQYF TGTGCCATCAGTGAGACAAACCTAGCGGGAAAGGATACGCAGTATTTT
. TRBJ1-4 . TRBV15 CATSVPGGEKLFF TGTGCCACCAGCGTACCAGGAGGCGAAAAACTGTTTTTT